The sequence of this T cell receptor (beta chain) was determined in a study of blood T cells in healthy people across ages. Using a J-beta primer mix together with a sample-barcoded 5' primer, a second PCR was run for roughly 7 to 11 cycles. The template-switch adaptor, which had 12 random nucleotides, put a tag on each cDNA molecule. TCRdb itself ran the 5' RACE reads through MiXCR, one entry per CDR3 protein. Among hundreds of thousands of distinct CDR3 sequences, approximately 60% were seen once, and the ten largest hold under 30%. Trimming at V came to 4 bases and at J to 5 bases, leaving 8 bases not matched to a gene. The CDR3 extends over 16 amino acids. The germline CDR1 and CDR2 sequences are MDHEN and SYDVKM.

This clonotype was sampled from a man aged 40-49 years in good health. This chain joins TRBV28 and TRBJ1-5, with 10 bases aligning to TRBD1. Sequenced: blood. The CDR3 DNA sequence: TGTGCCAGCAGTTCCAAGACAGGGGGCGGTTATCAGCCCCAGCATTTT. Translating it yields CASSSKTGGGYQPQHF.